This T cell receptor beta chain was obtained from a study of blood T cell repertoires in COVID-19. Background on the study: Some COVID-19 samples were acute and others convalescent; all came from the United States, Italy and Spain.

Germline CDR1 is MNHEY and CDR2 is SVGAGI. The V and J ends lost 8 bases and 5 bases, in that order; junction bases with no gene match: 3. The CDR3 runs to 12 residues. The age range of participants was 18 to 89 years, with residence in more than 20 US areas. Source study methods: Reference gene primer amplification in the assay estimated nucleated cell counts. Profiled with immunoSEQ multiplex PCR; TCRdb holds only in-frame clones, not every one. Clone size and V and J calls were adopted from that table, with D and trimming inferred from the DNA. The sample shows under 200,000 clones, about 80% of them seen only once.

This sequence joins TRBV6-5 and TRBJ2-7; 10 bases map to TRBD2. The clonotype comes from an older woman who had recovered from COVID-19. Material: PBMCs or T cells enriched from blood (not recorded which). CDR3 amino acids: CASGLAADEQYF. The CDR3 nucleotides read TGTGCCAGCGGACTAGCGGCTGACGAGCAGTACTTC.